This T cell receptor beta chain was found in a study of regulatory T cells in long-lasting Graves disease. The germline V gene has CDR1 KGHSH and CDR2 LQKENI. The CDR3 consists of 14 residues. The V segment lost 2 bases and the J segment 4 bases; nucleotides outside the gene matches: 3. iRepertoire HTBI primers and Arm-PCR of CDR3 regions built TCR beta libraries. One entry per CDR3 protein, called by TCRdb with MiXCR from the multiplex PCR reads. The sample lists approximately 440,000 distinct CDR3 sequences, roughly 15% occurring once. In its sample, this clonotype was seen many times. Time point indicated: newly diagnosed GD, antithyroid drugs for less than 3 months. Construction of the TCR library relied on RNA isolated from PBMCs. The data were also submitted as part of a second study, on T cells in Graves' hyperthyroidism and ophthalmopathy.

The TCR was taken from a man aged 35 to 55 with Graves disease. The rearrangement joins TRBV18 to TRBJ2-3, with TRBD2 matching 7 bases. Here the sequenced sample was peripheral blood mononuclear cells (PBMCs), taken at new diagnosis, from a patient treated with antithyroid drugs. For the CDR3, the DNA is TGTGCCAGCTCACCAATGAGCGGGGCAGATACGCAGTATTTT. Residues: CASSPMSGADTQYF. The variable domain in full, with the rest retrieved from reference TRBV18 and TRBJ2-3, is NAGVMQNPRHLVRRRGQEARLRCSPMKGHSHVYWYRQLPEEGLKFMVYLQKENIIDESGMPKERFSAEFPKEGPSILRIQQVVRGDSAAYFCASSPMSGADTQYFGPGTRLTVL.